Here is one T cell receptor beta chain with its context. This record belongs to a study of control samples from healthy donors and cancer patients. This CDR3 is 17 amino acids long. Trimming pared 4 bases from V and 0 bases from J, leaving 13 bases between. Germline values: CDR1 SGHDN, CDR2 FVKESK. Clones were sequenced by immunoSEQ multiplex PCR, and TCRdb holds only the in-frame ones, with some missing. The top ten clones hold 0.8% of a sample with over 45,000 clones, approximately 92% of them seen once. Sequenced: PBMCs. The chain employs TRBV14 and TRBJ1-6; D possibly corresponds to TRBD1 (5 bases). This TCR came from a man aged 30 to 45 with colorectal cancer. This chain's CDR3 is CASSPLGGSSYNSPLHF. The CDR3 region has the DNA TGTGCCAGCAGCCCATTGGGGGGGAGCTCCTATAATTCACCCCTCCACTTT.